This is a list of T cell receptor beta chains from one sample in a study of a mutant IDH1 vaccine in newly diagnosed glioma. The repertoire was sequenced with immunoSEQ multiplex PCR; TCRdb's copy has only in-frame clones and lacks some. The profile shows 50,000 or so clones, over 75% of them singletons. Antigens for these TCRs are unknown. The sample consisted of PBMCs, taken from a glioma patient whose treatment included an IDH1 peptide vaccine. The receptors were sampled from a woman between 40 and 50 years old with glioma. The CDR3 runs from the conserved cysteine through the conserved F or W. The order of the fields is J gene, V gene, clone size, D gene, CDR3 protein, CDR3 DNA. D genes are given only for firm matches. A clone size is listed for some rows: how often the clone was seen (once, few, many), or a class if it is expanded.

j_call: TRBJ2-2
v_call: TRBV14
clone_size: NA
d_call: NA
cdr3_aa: CASSQVGVTGELFF
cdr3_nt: TGTGCCAGCAGCCAAGTAGGGGTCACCGGGGAGCTGTTTTTT

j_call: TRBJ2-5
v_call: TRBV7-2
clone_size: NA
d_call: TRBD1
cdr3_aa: CASSDFRQGQETQYF
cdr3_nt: TGTGCCAGCAGCGATTTTAGACAGGGCCAAGAGACCCAGTACTTC

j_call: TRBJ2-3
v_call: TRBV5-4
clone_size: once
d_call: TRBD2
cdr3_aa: CASSLETSSDTQYF
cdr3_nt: TGTGCCAGCAGCTTGGAGACTAGCAGCGATACGCAGTATTTT

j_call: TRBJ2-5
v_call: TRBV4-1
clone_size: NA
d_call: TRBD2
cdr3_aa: CASSRGGGLAGGKETQYF
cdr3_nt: TGCGCCAGCAGCCGGGGTGGGGGTCTAGCGGGGGGAAAAGAGACCCAGTACTTC

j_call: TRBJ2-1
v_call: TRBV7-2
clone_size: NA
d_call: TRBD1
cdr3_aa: CASSLGQDNEQFF
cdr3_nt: TGTGCCAGCAGCCTGGGACAGGACAATGAGCAGTTCTTC

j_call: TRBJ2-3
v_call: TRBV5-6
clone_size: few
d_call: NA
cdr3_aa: CASSWGGTSTDTQYF
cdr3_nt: TGTGCCAGCAGCTGGGGCGGAACTAGCACAGATACGCAGTATTTT

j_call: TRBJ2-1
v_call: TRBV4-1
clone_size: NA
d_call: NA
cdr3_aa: CASSVSFLYNEQFF
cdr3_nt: TGCGCCAGCAGTGTTTCTTTTCTCTACAATGAGCAGTTCTTC

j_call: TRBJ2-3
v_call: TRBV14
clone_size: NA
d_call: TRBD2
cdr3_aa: CASSQRTSGGRGTDTQYF
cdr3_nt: TGTGCCAGCAGCCAACGGACTAGCGGGGGGCGGGGCACAGATACGCAGTATTTT

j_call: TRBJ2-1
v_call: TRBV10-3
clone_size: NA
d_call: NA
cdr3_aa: CAISESPGDEQFF
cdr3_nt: TGTGCCATCAGTGAGTCGCCGGGGGATGAGCAGTTCTTC

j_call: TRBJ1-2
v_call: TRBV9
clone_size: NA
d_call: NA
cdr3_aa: CASSVAPGNYGYTF
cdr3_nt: TGTGCCAGCAGCGTAGCGCCGGGGAACTATGGCTACACCTTC

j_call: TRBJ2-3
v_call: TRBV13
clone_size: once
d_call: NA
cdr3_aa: CASSLRGGQDTQYF
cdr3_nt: TGTGCCAGCAGCTTAAGGGGGGGGCAAGATACGCAGTATTTT

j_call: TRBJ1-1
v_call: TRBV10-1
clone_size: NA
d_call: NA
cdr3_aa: CASSLMMNTEAFF
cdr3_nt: TGCGCCAGCAGTCTTATGATGAACACTGAAGCTTTCTTT

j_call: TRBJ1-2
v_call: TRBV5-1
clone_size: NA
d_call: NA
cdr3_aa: CASSPPSGGYTF
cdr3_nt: TGCGCCAGCAGTCCCCCCTCTGGTGGCTACACCTTC

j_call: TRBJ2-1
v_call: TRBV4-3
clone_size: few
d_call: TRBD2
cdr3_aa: CASSQDRAAGRYNEQFF
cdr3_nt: TGCGCCAGCAGCCAAGATAGGGCAGCGGGGAGATACAATGAGCAGTTCTTC

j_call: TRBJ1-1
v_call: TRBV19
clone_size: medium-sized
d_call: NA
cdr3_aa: CASSPGGGPEAFF
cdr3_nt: TGTGCCAGTAGTCCGGGAGGGGGTCCTGAAGCTTTCTTT

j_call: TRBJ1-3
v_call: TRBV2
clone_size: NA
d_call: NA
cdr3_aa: CASSEQQGGSGNTIYF
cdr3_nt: TGTGCCAGCAGTGAGCAACAGGGTGGTTCTGGAAACACCATATATTTT

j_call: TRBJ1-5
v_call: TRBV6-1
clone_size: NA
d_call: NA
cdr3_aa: CASGSEGENQPQHF
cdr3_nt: TGTGCCAGCGGGTCGGAGGGTGAAAATCAGCCCCAGCATTTT

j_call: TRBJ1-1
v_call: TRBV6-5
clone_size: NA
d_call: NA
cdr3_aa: CASSYQGMNTEAFF
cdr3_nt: TGTGCCAGCAGTTATCAGGGTATGAACACTGAAGCTTTCTTT

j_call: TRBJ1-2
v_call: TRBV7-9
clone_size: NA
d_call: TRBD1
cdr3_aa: CASSLGTGYGYTF
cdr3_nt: TGTGCCAGCAGCTTAGGGACAGGCTATGGCTACACCTTC

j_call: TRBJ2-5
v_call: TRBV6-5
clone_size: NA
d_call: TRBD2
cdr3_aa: CASSYTSGGAETQYF
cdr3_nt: TGTGCCAGCAGTTACACTAGCGGGGGGGCAGAGACCCAGTACTTC

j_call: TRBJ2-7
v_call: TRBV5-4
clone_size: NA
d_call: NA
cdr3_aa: CASSLAPGPYEQYF
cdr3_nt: TGTGCCAGCAGCTTGGCCCCCGGACCCTACGAGCAGTACTTC

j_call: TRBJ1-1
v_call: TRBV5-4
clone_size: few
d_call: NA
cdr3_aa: CASSMGASRNTEAFF
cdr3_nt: TGTGCCAGCAGCATGGGGGCCAGCCGGAACACTGAAGCTTTCTTT

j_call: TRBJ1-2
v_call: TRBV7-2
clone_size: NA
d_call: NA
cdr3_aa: CASSSNYGYTF
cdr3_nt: TGTGCCAGCAGCTCAAACTATGGCTACACCTTC

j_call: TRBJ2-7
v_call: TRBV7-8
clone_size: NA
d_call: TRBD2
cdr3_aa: CASSLERGREQYF
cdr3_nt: TGTGCCAGCAGCTTAGAGCGGGGTCGGGAGCAGTACTTC

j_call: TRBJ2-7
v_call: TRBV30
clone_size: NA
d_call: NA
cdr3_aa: CAWSVSAVWGEQYF
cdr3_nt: TGTGCCTGGAGTGTAAGCGCAGTCTGGGGGGAGCAGTACTTC

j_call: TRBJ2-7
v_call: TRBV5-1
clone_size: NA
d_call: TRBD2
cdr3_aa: CASSGLAGSSYEQYF
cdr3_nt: TGCGCCAGCAGCGGTCTAGCGGGGAGCTCCTACGAGCAGTACTTC

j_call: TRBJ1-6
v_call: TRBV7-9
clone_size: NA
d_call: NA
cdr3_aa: CASSPTDYNSPLHF
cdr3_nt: TGTGCCAGCAGCCCGACTGACTATAATTCACCCCTCCACTTT

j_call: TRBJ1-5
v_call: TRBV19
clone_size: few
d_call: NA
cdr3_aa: CASSIGEQPQHF
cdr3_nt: TGTGCCAGTAGTATAGGAGAGCAGCCCCAGCATTTT

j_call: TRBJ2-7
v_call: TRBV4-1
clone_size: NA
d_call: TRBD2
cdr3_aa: CASSLRGAYEQYF
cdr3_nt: TGCGCCAGCAGCCTTCGGGGGGCCTACGAGCAGTACTTC

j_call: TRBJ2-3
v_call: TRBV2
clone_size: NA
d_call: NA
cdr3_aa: CASSGVLDTQYF
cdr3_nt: TGTGCCAGCAGTGGTGTGTTAGATACGCAGTATTTT

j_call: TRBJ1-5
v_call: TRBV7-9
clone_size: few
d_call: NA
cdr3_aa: CASSLGYQPQHF
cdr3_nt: TGTGCCAGCAGCTTAGGTTATCAGCCCCAGCATTTT

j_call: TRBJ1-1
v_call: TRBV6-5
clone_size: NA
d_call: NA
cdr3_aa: CASSYPGANTEAFF
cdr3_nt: TGTGCCAGCAGTTATCCGGGGGCGAACACTGAAGCTTTCTTT

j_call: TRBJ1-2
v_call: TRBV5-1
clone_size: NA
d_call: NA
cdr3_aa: CASSLYPGTFYGYTF
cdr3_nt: TGCGCCAGCAGCTTGTATCCCGGGACTTTCTATGGCTACACCTTC

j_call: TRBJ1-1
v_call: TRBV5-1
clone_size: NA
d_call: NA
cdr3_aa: CASSLAGKGDTEAFF
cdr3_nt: TGCGCCAGCAGCTTGGCCGGTAAGGGTGACACTGAAGCTTTCTTT

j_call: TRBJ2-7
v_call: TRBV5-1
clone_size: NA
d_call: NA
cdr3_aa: CASSPQGESYEQYF
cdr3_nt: TGCGCCAGCAGCCCGCAAGGCGAGTCCTACGAGCAGTACTTC

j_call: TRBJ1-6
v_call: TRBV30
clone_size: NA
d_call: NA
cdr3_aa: CAWSGTRNNSPLHF
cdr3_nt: TGTGCCTGGAGTGGGACCCGGAATAATTCACCCCTCCACTTT

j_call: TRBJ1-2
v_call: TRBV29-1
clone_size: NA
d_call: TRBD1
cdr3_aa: CSVPDRAKGYTF
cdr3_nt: TGCAGCGTACCGGACAGGGCTAAAGGCTACACCTTC

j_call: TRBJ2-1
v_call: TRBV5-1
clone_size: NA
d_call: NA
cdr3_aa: CASSQGGNSYNEQFF
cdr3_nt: TGCGCCAGCAGCCAGGGAGGAAACTCCTACAATGAGCAGTTCTTC

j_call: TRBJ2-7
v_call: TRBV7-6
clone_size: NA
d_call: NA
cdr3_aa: CASSSDSRAYEQYF
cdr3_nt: TGTGCCAGCAGCTCAGACTCGAGGGCCTACGAGCAGTACTTC

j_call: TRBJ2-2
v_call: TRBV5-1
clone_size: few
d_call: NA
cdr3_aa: CASSLISGDTGELFF
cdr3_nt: TGCGCCAGCAGTTTGATCTCAGGGGACACCGGGGAGCTGTTTTTT

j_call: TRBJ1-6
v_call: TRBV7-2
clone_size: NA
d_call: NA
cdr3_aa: CASSLSGQSPLHF
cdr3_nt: TGTGCCAGCAGCTTATCGGGGCAATCACCCCTCCACTTT

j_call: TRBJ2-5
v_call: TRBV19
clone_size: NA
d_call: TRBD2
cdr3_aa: CASTPGGRARETQYF
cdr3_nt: TGTGCCAGTACTCCCGGGGGGAGGGCGCGTGAGACCCAGTACTTC

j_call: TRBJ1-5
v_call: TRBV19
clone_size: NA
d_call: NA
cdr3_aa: CASSIRGGDQPQHF
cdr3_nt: TGTGCCAGTAGTATAAGGGGTGGGGATCAGCCCCAGCATTTT